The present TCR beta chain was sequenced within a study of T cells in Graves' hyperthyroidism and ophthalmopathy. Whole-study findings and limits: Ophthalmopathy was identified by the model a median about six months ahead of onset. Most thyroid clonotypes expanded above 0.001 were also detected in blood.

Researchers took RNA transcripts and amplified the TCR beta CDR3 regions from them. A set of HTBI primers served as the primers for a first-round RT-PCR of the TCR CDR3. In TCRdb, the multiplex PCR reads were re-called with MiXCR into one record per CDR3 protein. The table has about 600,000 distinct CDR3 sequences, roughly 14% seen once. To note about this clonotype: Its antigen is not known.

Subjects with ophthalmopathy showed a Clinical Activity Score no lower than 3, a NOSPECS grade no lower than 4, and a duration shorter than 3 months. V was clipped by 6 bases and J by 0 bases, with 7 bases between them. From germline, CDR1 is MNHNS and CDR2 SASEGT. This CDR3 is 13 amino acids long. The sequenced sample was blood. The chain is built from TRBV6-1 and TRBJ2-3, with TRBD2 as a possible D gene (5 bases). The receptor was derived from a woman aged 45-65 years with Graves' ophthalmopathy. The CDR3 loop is CASRLASTDTQYF. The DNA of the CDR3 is TGTGCCAGCAGATTAGCGAGCACAGATACGCAGTATTTT.